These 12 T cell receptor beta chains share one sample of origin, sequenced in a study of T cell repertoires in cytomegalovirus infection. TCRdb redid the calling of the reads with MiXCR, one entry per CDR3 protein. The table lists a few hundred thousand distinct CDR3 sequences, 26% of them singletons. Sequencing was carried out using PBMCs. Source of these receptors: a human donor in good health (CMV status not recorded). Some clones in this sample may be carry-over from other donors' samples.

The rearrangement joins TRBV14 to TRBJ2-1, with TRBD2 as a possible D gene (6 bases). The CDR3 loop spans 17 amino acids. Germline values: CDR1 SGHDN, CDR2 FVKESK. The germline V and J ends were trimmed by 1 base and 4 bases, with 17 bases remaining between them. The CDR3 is CASSQGSGRFPYNEQFF. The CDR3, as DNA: TGTGCCAGCAGCCAAGGTAGCGGACGATTCCCGTACAATGAGCAGTTCTTC.

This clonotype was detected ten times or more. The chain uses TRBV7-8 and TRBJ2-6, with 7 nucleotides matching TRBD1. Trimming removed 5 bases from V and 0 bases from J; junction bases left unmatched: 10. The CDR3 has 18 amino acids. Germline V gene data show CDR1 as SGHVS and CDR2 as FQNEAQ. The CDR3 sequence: CASSPRTGRSSGANVLTF. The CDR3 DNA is TGTGCCAGCAGCCCTAGGACAGGCCGGAGCTCTGGGGCCAACGTCCTGACTTTC.

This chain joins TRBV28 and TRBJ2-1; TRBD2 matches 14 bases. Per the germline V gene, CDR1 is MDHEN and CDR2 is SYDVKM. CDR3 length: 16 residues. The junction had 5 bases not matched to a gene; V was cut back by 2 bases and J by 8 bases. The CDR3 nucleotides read TGTGCCAGCAGTTTAACCGGGACTAGCGGGAGCTATGAGCAGTTCTTC. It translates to CASSLTGTSGSYEQFF.

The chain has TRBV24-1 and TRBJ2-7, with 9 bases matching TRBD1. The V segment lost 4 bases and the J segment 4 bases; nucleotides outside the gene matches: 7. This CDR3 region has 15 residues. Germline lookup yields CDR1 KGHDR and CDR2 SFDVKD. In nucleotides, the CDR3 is TGTGCCACCAGTGAAACCGGGACAGGGTCTTACGAGCAGTACTTC. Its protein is CATSETGTGSYEQYF.

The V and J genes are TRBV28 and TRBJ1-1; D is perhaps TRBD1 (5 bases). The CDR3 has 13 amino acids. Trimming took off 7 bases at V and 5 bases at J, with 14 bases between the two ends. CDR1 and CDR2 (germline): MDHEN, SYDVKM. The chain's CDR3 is CASIPQGWTEAFF. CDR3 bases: TGTGCCAGCATTCCCCAGGGTTGGACTGAAGCTTTCTTT.

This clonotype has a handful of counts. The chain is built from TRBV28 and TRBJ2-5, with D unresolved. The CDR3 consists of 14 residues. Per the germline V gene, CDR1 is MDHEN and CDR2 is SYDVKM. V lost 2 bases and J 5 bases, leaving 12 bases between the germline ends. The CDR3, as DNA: TGTGCCAGCAGTTTAATCGGAGTTTCGGAGACCCAGTACTTC. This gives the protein CASSLIGVSETQYF.

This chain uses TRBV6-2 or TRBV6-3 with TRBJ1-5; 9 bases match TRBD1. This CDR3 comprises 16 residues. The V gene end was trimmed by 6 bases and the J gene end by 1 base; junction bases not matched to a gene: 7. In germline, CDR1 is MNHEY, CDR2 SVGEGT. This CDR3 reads CASRQTGTGSNQPQHF. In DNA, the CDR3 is TGTGCCAGCAGGCAGACCGGGACAGGGAGCAATCAGCCCCAGCATTTT.

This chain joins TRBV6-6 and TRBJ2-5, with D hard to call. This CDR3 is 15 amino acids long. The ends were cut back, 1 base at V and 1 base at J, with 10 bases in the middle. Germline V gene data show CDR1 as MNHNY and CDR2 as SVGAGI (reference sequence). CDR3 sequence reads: CASSYWRSSQETQYF. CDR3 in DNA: TGTGCCAGCAGTTACTGGCGGTCTTCCCAAGAGACCCAGTACTTC.

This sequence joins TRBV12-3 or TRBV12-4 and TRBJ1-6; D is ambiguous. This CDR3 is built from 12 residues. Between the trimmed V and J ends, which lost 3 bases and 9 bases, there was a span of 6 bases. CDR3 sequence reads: CASSFGSSPLHF. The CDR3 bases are TGTGCCAGCAGTTTCGGCTCTTCACCCCTCCACTTT.

The chain's CDR3 is CASSQDRWPNTDTQYF. Here the CDR3 DNA reads TGTGCCAGCAGCCAAGATCGGTGGCCTAATACAGATACGCAGTATTTT. This sequence joins TRBV14 and TRBJ2-3; no definite D call. V dropped 0 bases and J dropped 3 bases, with 13 bases sitting between them. Germline CDR1 and CDR2: SGHDN and FVKESK. This CDR3 is 16 amino acids long.

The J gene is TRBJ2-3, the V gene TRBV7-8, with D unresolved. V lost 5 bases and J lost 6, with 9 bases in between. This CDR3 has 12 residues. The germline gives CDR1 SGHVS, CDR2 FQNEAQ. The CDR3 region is CASSPMADTQYF. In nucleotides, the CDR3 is TGTGCCAGCAGCCCAATGGCGGATACGCAGTATTTT.

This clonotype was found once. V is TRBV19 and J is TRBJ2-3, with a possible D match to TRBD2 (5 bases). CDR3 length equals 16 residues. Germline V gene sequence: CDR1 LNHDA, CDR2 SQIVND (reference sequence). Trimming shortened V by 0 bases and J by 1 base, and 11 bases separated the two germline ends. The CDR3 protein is CASSIEASLGTDTQYF. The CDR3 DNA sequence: TGTGCCAGTAGTATAGAGGCTAGCTTGGGCACAGATACGCAGTATTTT. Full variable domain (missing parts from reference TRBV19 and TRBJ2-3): DGGITQSPKYLFRKEGQNVTLSCEQNLNHDAMYWYRQDPGQGLRLIYYSQIVNDFQKGDIAEGYSVSREKKESFPLTVTSAQKNPTAFYLCASSIEASLGTDTQYFGPGTRLTVL.